This TCR beta chain stems from a study of blood T cell repertoires in COVID-19 (dated by TCRdb to about 2020). Turning to the overall study: The collaborator samples originated in the United States, Italy and Spain and spanned the acute and convalescent phases of COVID-19. Deeply sampled blood TCRbeta repertoires from subjects exposed to, actively infected with, or recovered from COVID-19 were included in the dataset. HLA class I and class II types, where available, came from metadata supplied by the sample provider rather than from assay-based typing. The repertoires were released in a freely available public database meant as a resource for research on the immune response to SARS-CoV-2. The prospective study material was composed of cDNA or gDNA derived from T cells, B-cell-depleted T cells, or PBMCs. The sample metadata nearly always contained a de-identified subject ID, COVID-19 status, age in years and sex. The samples were drawn from two sources: the first 160 participants of the ongoing ImmuneRACE study, and 1,200 or so subjects contributed by 6 global collaborators.

On the study overall, not on this receptor specifically: Clinical and demographic metadata were provided uncurated, with the amount varying by source and participant.

V lost 5 bases and J lost 4 bases, and the count of bases not matched to a germline gene is 5. Via the germline V gene, CDR1 is SGHTA and CDR2 FQGNSA. Including the terminal cysteine and phenylalanine, the CDR3 comprises 14 residues. The CDR3 DNA has 42 bases and is translated from base 1. This clone showed up just a few times. This receptor's antigen is unknown. Base qualities are not recorded, but no much larger clone differs from it by a single base. The collaborating institutions used their own protocols to collect whole blood in K2EDTA tubes. For TCRbeta analysis, collaborators shipped samples as frozen whole blood, isolated PBMCs, or DNA extracted from either of those sample types. The immunoSEQ Assay, a bias-controlled multiplex PCR, was used to amplify TCRbeta CDR3 regions from genomic DNA. The authors' pipeline ran thus. Nucleated cell counts per sample were estimated from amplification of reference gene primers within the assay. To quantify the absolute abundance of each unique TCRbeta CDR3 rearrangement, sequence reads were collapsed and filtered. For each sample, productive Simpson clonality was calculated by taking the square root of Simpson's diversity index across productive rearrangements. The clones in this table, taken by TCRdb from immuneACCESS, are in-frame only. Not every clone is retained; where verified, under half of the shortfall comes from an unresolved V gene, and the cause of the rest is unknown. The D gene and trimming were derived from the DNA, and the V and J assignments and clone size from that table. The sample data list fewer than 130,000 clones, and about four fifths of these were observed just once. About 15% of the sample comes from the top ten.

Sequencing was performed on peripheral blood. The receptor comes from an older woman with acute or convalescent COVID-19. The chain is made from TRBV7-2 and TRBJ1-5, and TRBD1 aligns with 7 junction nucleotides. The DNA is TGTGCCAGCAGCACCGTGGGACAGAATCAGCCCCAGCATTTT. Translation gives CASSTVGQNQPQHF.